These 10 T cell receptor beta chains were all obtained from the same sample, sequenced in a study of T cells after yellow fever vaccination. One entry per CDR3 protein, called by TCRdb with MiXCR from the 5' RACE reads. The data contain hundreds of thousands of distinct CDR3 sequences, 9.5% to 13% of them singletons. This material consisted of PBMCs, taken on the day of the first yellow fever vaccination. The receptors were gathered from a young man who received the YFV17D yellow fever vaccine.

This chain joins TRBV5-1 and TRBJ2-5; 10 bases agree with TRBD2. Germline V gene sequence: CDR1 SGHRS, CDR2 YFSETQ. The V segment lost 0 bases and the J segment 0 bases; nucleotides outside the gene matches: 2. The CDR3 covers 16 residues. This CDR3 is CASSLVLAGDQETQYF. The CDR3 bases are TGCGCCAGCAGCTTGGTTCTAGCGGGGGACCAAGAGACCCAGTACTTC.

This clonotype occurred a few times. The chain joins TRBV11-2 to TRBJ2-6; TRBD2 aligns across 7 bases. Trimming cost V 1 base and J 1 base; bases outside gene matches: 10. This CDR3 is built from 19 residues. Germline loops: CDR1 SGHAT, CDR2 FQNNGV. For the CDR3, the DNA is TGTGCCAGCAGCTTAGTAGCAAATACGGGGGGATCTGGGGCCAACGTCCTGACTTTC. Translating gives CASSLVANTGGSGANVLTF. Full variable domain (remainder filled in from reference TRBV11-2 and TRBJ2-6): EAGVAQSPRYKIIEKRQSVAFWCNPISGHATLYWYQQILGQGPKLLIQFQNNGVVDDSQLPKDRFSAERLKGVDSTLKIQPAKLEDSAVYLCASSLVANTGGSGANVLTFGAGSRLTVL.

The V and J genes are TRBV10-3 and TRBJ2-1; TRBD2 matches 7 bases. There are 15 residues in the CDR3. V gave up 4 bases and J gave up 4 bases; unmatched junction bases: 7. Germline CDR1 and CDR2: ENHRY and SYGVKD. DNA for the CDR3: TGTGCCATCAGTGTAGCGGCGGGGGTTTACAATGAGCAGTTCTTC. This gives the protein CAISVAAGVYNEQFF.

This clonotype came up a few times. J is TRBJ1-2 and V is TRBV6-1, with 9 bases matching TRBD1. CDR3 length equals 15 residues. Germline V gene lookup returns CDR1 MNHNS and CDR2 SASEGT. After removal of 10 bases from V and 2 bases from J, the junction contained 11 bases not matched to a gene. The CDR3: CATGRGTGSNYGYTF. The CDR3 DNA sequence: TGTGCCACCGGAAGGGGGACAGGGTCCAACTATGGCTACACCTTC.

The chain couples TRBV6-2 or TRBV6-3 to TRBJ2-3; D call uncertain. Germline loops: CDR1 MNHEY, CDR2 SVGEGT. The CDR3 has 13 amino acids. With 9 bases removed from V and 2 bases from J, the gap between germline ends came to 12 bases. The chain's CDR3 is CARTVVFTDTQYF. The CDR3 bases are TGTGCCAGAACAGTGGTCTTCACAGATACGCAGTATTTT.

This clonotype was seen only a few times. An end of the junction does not agree with germline; a read error may underlie this. CDR3 DNA: TGTGCCAGCAGCCTAGCGGGGGGGGGTTTGGATACGCAGTATTTT. Translation gives CASSLAGGGLDTQYF. The J gene is TRBJ2-3, the V gene TRBV7-2; 12 nucleotides line up with TRBD2. The CDR3 runs to 15 residues. The germline CDR1 and CDR2 sequences are SGHTA and FQGNSA. The whole variable domain, remainder taken from reference TRBV7-2 and TRBJ2-3, is GAGVSQSPSNKVTEKGKDVELRCDPISGHTALYWYRQSLGQGLEFLIYFQGNSAPDKSGLPSDRFSAERTGGSVSTLTIQRTQQEDSAVYLCASSLAGGGLDTQYFGPGTRLTVL.

This clonotype was observed a few times. The V call is TRBV12-3 or TRBV12-4, the J call TRBJ2-7; 7 bases line up with TRBD2. The CDR3 has 14 residues. V trimming: 6 bases; J trimming: 6 bases; junction bases outside the gene matches: 11. CDR3 sequence reads: CASSPGGGSSEQYF. In DNA form, the CDR3 reads TGTGCCAGCAGCCCTGGGGGGGGGTCTAGCGAGCAGTACTTC.

The gene calls are TRBV12-3 or TRBV12-4 and TRBJ1-3; 7 bases map to TRBD1. CDR3 length equals 15 residues. The junction had 4 bases not matched to a gene; V was cut back by 5 bases and J by 0 bases. CDR3 sequence reads: CASSRAGGSGNTIYF. DNA of the CDR3: TGTGCCAGCAGTCGAGCAGGGGGCTCTGGAAACACCATATATTTT.

The chain links TRBV6-1 to TRBJ2-5, with TRBD2 as a possible D gene (7 bases). Trimming cost V 8 bases and J 5 bases, with 21 bases left between them. The CDR3 is 15 residues long. Per the germline V gene, CDR1 is MNHNS and CDR2 is SASEGT. CDR3 sequence (DNA): TGTGCCAGCGGACAGCGCTTAGGGACTACGGAGACCCAGTACTTC. It translates to CASGQRLGTTETQYF.

The chain couples TRBV11-2 to TRBJ1-1; no definite D call. Germline assignment: CDR1 SGHAT and CDR2 FQNNGV. The CDR3 extends over 15 amino acids. V gave up 1 base and J gave up 1 base, with 10 bases separating them. The CDR3 nucleotides read TGTGCCAGCAGCTTAGGGAACCCAGGGAACACTGAAGCTTTCTTT. Amino acids: CASSLGNPGNTEAFF. The whole variable domain, remainder taken from reference TRBV11-2 and TRBJ1-1, is EAGVAQSPRYKIIEKRQSVAFWCNPISGHATLYWYQQILGQGPKLLIQFQNNGVVDDSQLPKDRFSAERLKGVDSTLKIQPAKLEDSAVYLCASSLGNPGNTEAFFGQGTRLTVV.